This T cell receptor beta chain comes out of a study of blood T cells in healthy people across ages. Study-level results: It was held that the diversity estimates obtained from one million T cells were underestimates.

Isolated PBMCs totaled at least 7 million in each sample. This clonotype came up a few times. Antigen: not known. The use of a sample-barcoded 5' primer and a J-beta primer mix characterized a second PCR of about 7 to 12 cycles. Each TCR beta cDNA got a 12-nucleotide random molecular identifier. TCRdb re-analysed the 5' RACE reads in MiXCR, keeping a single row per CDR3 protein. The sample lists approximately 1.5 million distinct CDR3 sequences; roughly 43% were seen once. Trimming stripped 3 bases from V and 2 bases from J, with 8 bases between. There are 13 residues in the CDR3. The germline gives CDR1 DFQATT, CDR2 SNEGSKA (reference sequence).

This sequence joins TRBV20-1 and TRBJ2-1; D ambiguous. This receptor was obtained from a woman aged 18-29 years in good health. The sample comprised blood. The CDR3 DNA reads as TGCAGTGCTAGCGGGCCAACCTACAATGAGCAGTTCTTC. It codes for CSASGPTYNEQFF.